The source of this T cell receptor (beta chain) is a study of early T cells in non-severe SARS-CoV-2 infection. There are many counts of this clonotype. TCRdb passed the 5' RACE reads through MiXCR, listing each CDR3 protein once. The sample yields about 110,000 distinct CDR3 sequences, roughly 10% seen once. Per germline, CDR1 DFQATT and CDR2 SNEGSKA (reference sequence). The CDR3 has 15 amino acids. The V and J ends lost 4 bases and 2 bases, in that order; junction bases with no gene match: 8. The sequenced material came from whole blood. J is TRBJ2-5 and V is TRBV20-1; the match to TRBD2 covers 9 bases. This clonotype was obtained from an adult who was a healthcare worker with PCR-confirmed SARS-CoV-2 infection or an uninfected control (not recorded which). CDR3 bases: TGCAGTGCTAATTTTGCGGGAGGGACACAAGAGACCCAGTACTTC. The encoded protein is CSANFAGGTQETQYF.